The 27 T cell receptor beta chains below all came from one sample that was sequenced in a study of blood T cells in healthy people across ages. Then a second PCR, running roughly 7 to 11 cycles, was carried out with a sample-barcoded 5' primer and a J-beta primer mix. Via MiXCR, TCRdb re-called the 5' RACE reads, giving one row per CDR3 protein. This sample has around 1,800,000 distinct CDR3 sequences; more than 35% occur once, and the top ten carry 20% to 25%. The material sequenced was blood. These TCRs come from a human donor in good health.

The chain combines TRBV6-1 with TRBJ2-6; no reliable D call. The CDR3 loop spans 13 amino acids. Germline V gene data show CDR1 as MNHNS and CDR2 as SASEGT. Trimming removed 6 bases at V and 2 bases at J, with 5 bases between. This CDR3 reads CASREPGANVLTF. The CDR3 region has the DNA TGTGCCAGCAGGGAGCCTGGGGCCAACGTCCTGACTTTC.

This clonotype was picked up one time. This chain links TRBV3-1 with TRBJ2-6; 8 bases fit TRBD1. The CDR3 is made up of 17 amino acids. Germline V gives CDR1 LGHDT, CDR2 YNNKEL (reference sequence). J was trimmed by 3 bases and V by 4 bases; bases with no gene match: 8. The chain's CDR3 is CASSPIRQGRGANVLTF. The CDR3 nucleotides read TGTGCCAGCAGCCCTATACGACAGGGGCGTGGGGCCAACGTCCTGACTTTC.

This clonotype was counted a few times. CDR3 in amino acids: CASSSYTSGGDRAKNIQYF. CDR3 nucleotides: TGTGCCAGCAGTTCCTATACTAGCGGGGGCGATCGAGCCAAAAACATTCAGTACTTC. J is TRBJ2-4 and V is TRBV12-3 or TRBV12-4; 11 bases line up with TRBD2. The junction had 11 bases not matched to a gene; V was cut back by 4 bases and J by 0 bases. CDR3 length equals 19 residues.

This clonotype appeared a few times. V gene TRBV7-6 combines with J gene TRBJ1-1; tentatively, D is TRBD1 (5 bases). With 5 bases removed from V and 5 bases from J, the gap between germline ends came to 15 bases. This CDR3 is 14 amino acids long. The germline gives CDR1 SGHVS, CDR2 FNYEAQ. The CDR3 DNA reads TGTGCCAGCAGCGATGATGGGGCAGGGACTGAAGCTTTCTTT. It translates to CASSDDGAGTEAFF.

The rearrangement links TRBV6-1 to TRBJ1-2; no reliable D call. With 2 bases removed from V and 2 bases from J, the gap between germline ends came to 9 bases. The CDR3 is 14 amino acids. Per the germline V gene, CDR1 is MNHNS and CDR2 is SASEGT. CDR3 bases: TGTGCCAGCAGTGAATTAGGGTACAACTATGGCTACACCTTC. This gives the protein CASSELGYNYGYTF.

The chain links TRBV4-2 to TRBJ2-7; D perhaps matches TRBD2 (6 bases). This CDR3 region has 14 residues. Germline CDR1 and CDR2: LGHNA and YNFKEQ. Trimming pared 3 bases from V and 3 bases from J, leaving 12 bases between. The CDR3 loop is CASSHGDSYYEQYF. The CDR3 DNA is TGTGCCAGCAGCCATGGGGACTCTTACTACGAGCAGTACTTC.

This clonotype was observed a single time. The chain has TRBV3-1 and TRBJ2-7, with D possibly being TRBD1 (6 bases). Trimming removed 4 bases at V and 2 bases at J, with 15 bases between. Germline lookup yields CDR1 LGHDT and CDR2 YNNKEL (reference sequence). The CDR3 loop spans 15 amino acids. CDR3 loop: CASSPTSTGTYEQYF. CDR3 DNA: TGTGCCAGCAGCCCGACCTCTACAGGGACCTACGAGCAGTACTTC.

The genes are TRBV3-1 and TRBJ2-1; possibly TRBD2 for D (5 bases). The CDR3 has 17 residues. Germline-derived CDR1 and CDR2 are LGHDT and YNNKEL (reference sequence). With 5 bases removed from V and 4 bases from J, the gap between germline ends came to 21 bases. CDR3 in amino acids: CASSLSPRGGGYNEQFF. The CDR3, as DNA: TGTGCCAGCAGCTTAAGTCCTCGAGGAGGAGGATACAATGAGCAGTTCTTC.

This clonotype was detected ten times or more. The chain uses TRBV6-5 and TRBJ2-3, with a weak D call TRBD1 (5 bases). This CDR3 has 14 residues. Trimming left V 0 bases short and J 4 bases short, with 8 bases between. Germline V CDR1 and CDR2: MNHEY, SVGAGI. Here the CDR3 DNA reads TGTGCCAGCAGTTACTCCAGGGCAGCAGATACGCAGTATTTT. Protein: CASSYSRAADTQYF.

This clonotype has only a few counts. This chain uses TRBV7-2 with TRBJ1-1, with a weak D call TRBD1 (5 bases). V was clipped by 2 bases and J by 5 bases, with 12 bases between them. Germline V lookup: CDR1 SGHTA, CDR2 FQGNSA. The CDR3 is made up of 14 amino acids. CDR3 loop: CASSLHGARTEAFF. Here the CDR3 DNA reads TGTGCCAGCAGCTTACACGGGGCGCGTACTGAAGCTTTCTTT. Supplemented by reference TRBV7-2 and TRBJ1-1, the full variable domain reads GAGVSQSPSNKVTEKGKDVELRCDPISGHTALYWYRQSLGQGLEFLIYFQGNSAPDKSGLPSDRFSAERTGGSVSTLTIQRTQQEDSAVYLCASSLHGARTEAFFGQGTRLTVV.

This clonotype was detected ten times or more. This chain joins TRBV24-1 and TRBJ1-1; 7 nucleotides align to TRBD1. The germline V gene has CDR1 KGHDR and CDR2 SFDVKD. The CDR3 sequence is 12 residues long. J lost 3 bases, V lost 9 bases, and 3 bases had no gene match. CDR3 loop: CATRGTDTEAFF. The CDR3 nucleotides are TGTGCCACCCGAGGGACAGACACTGAAGCTTTCTTT.

On this clonotype: A much larger clone lies a single base off, so this may be a read error. The chain couples TRBV29-1 to TRBJ2-4, with D possibly being TRBD1 (6 bases). The DNA end is more similar to TRBJ2-7, so the J call may be wrong. This CDR3 region has 13 residues. CDR1 SQVTM and CDR2 ANQGSEA come from the germline V gene. CDR3 DNA sequence: TGCAGCGCTTGTCCGGCAGGGGCGTACGAGCAGTACTTC. It is translated as CSACPAGAYEQYF.

Here the CDR3 DNA reads TGTGCCAGCAGCTTAATACCCGGGGTTAGCGGGGACACAGATACGCAGTATTTT. This sequence encodes CASSLIPGVSGDTDTQYF. The chain joins TRBV7-3 to TRBJ2-3; 8 bases align to TRBD2. The V gene end was trimmed by 1 base and the J gene end by 2 bases; junction bases not matched to a gene: 11. The length of the CDR3 is 18 residues. Germline V gene data show CDR1 as SGHTA and CDR2 as FQGTGA.

The chain employs TRBV7-9 and TRBJ2-7; tentative D call: TRBD2 (5 bases). Trimming removed 1 base from V and 8 bases from J, with 9 bases in between. CDR3 length: 12 amino acids. Germline lookup yields CDR1 SEHNR and CDR2 FQNEAQ (reference sequence). The CDR3 is CASSLVRDQQYF. The CDR3 DNA follows: TGTGCCAGCAGCTTAGTGAGGGATCAGCAGTACTTC.

This CDR3 reads CASSQKIAGLTPYGYTF. In DNA form, the CDR3 reads TGTGCCAGCAGTCAGAAAATAGCGGGACTAACCCCCTATGGCTACACCTTC. The gene calls are TRBV6-6 and TRBJ1-2; D might be TRBD1 (5 bases). The V gene's germline CDR1 is MNHNY and CDR2 SVGAGI (reference sequence). The ends were cut back, 5 bases at V and 4 bases at J, with 23 bases in the middle. CDR3 length: 17 residues.

Details on this clonotype: One end of the junction fails to match germline, which may point to a read error. The chain combines TRBV6-2 or TRBV6-3 with TRBJ1-2; D unresolved. Germline V CDR1 and CDR2: MNHEY, SVGEGT. This CDR3 comprises 14 residues. The DNA of the CDR3 is TGTGCCAGCAGTTACTCGAGCAGAAACTATGACTACACCTTC. Encoded protein: CASSYSSRNYDYTF.

The chain combines TRBV15 with TRBJ2-3, with TRBD2 matching over 12 bases. Germline V gene lookup returns CDR1 LNHNV and CDR2 YYDKDF (reference sequence). Germline trimming cut 1 base from V and 5 bases from J; bases unmatched to any gene: 10. CDR3 length: 18 amino acids. The CDR3 is CATSRGRSSGGAVDTQYF. The DNA of the CDR3 is TGTGCCACCAGCAGAGGACGGTCTAGCGGGGGGGCAGTAGATACGCAGTATTTT.

The V call is TRBV6-1, the J call TRBJ2-2; possibly TRBD1 for D (5 bases). CDR1 is MNHNS, CDR2 SASEGT, per germline. This CDR3 spans 15 amino acids. Deletions cut 4 bases from V and 2 bases from J, with 11 bases between. CDR3 nucleotides: TGTGCCAGCAGTGTAGACAGACTTAACACCGGGGAGCTGTTTTTT. The encoded protein is CASSVDRLNTGELFF.

The chain couples TRBV7-2 to TRBJ1-2, with D possibly being TRBD1 (6 bases). Germline V lookup: CDR1 SGHTA, CDR2 FQGNSA. The V end lost 3 bases, the J end lost 4 bases, and 12 bases lay between the germline ends. The CDR3 covers 14 residues. The DNA of the CDR3 is TGTGCCAGCAGCTTTCGGGGGCCTGGCTATGGCTACACCTTC. Its translation: CASSFRGPGYGYTF.

This clonotype was picked up a small number of times. The chain uses TRBV12-3 or TRBV12-4 and TRBJ1-5; the D is unclear. The CDR3 is 14 amino acids. The ends were cut back, 2 bases at V and 6 bases at J, with 11 bases in the middle. Here the CDR3 reads CASSLSAWGQPQHF. The CDR3, as DNA: TGTGCCAGCAGTTTAAGCGCCTGGGGTCAGCCCCAGCATTTT.

In this sample, this clonotype turned up many times. Mismatch with germline at one junction end may stem from a read error. The CDR3 region is CASSLAGGSYGYTF. The CDR3 region has the DNA TGCGCCAGCAGCTTGGCAGGGGGAAGCTATGGCTACACCTTC. The chain employs TRBV5-5 and TRBJ1-2, with TRBD1 identical over 7 bases. CDR1 and CDR2 (germline): SGHKS, YYEKEE (reference sequence). The CDR3 spans 14 residues.

This clonotype was counted between two and nine times. The chain employs TRBV6-2 or TRBV6-3 and TRBJ2-6; TRBD1 is a possible D gene (8 bases). This CDR3 is built from 19 residues. In germline, CDR1 is MNHEY, CDR2 SVGEGT. With 8 bases removed from V and 0 bases from J, the gap between germline ends came to 23 bases. CDR3 region: CASGTTPAGQASGANVLTF. The CDR3 nucleotides read TGTGCCAGCGGGACCACCCCAGCGGGACAGGCCTCTGGGGCCAACGTCCTGACTTTC.

This clonotype was picked up a small number of times. This chain connects TRBV4-1 to TRBJ1-1, with a weak D call TRBD1 (5 bases). This CDR3 is 16 amino acids long. V lost 8 bases and J 5 bases, leaving 24 bases between the germline ends. The V gene's germline CDR1 is MGHRA and CDR2 YSYEKL. The CDR3: CASCPRQTDGNTEAFF. CDR3 coding DNA: TGCGCCAGCTGCCCGAGACAGACCGACGGTAATACTGAAGCTTTCTTT.

The chain links TRBV7-9 to TRBJ2-2; 9 bases are shared with TRBD2. This CDR3 contains 15 residues. Germline CDR1 reads SEHNR; CDR2 reads FQNEAQ (reference sequence). V shed 6 bases, J shed 3 bases, and the junction held 5 bases outside the gene matches. The CDR3 DNA follows: TGTGCCAGCAGGCTTAGCGGGGGAGACACCGGGGAGCTGTTTTTT. Translated, it gives CASRLSGGDTGELFF.

The chain has TRBV7-9 and TRBJ2-7; TRBD1 matches 9 bases. With 5 bases clipped from V and 7 bases from J, the junction kept 9 bases outside the gene matches. Germline-derived CDR1 and CDR2 are SEHNR and FQNEAQ (reference sequence). The CDR3 runs 14 residues. The CDR3 DNA is TGTGCCAGCAGCCAAACAGGGGGCCCTGGGGAGCAGTACTTC. Translating gives CASSQTGGPGEQYF.

This chain's CDR3 is CASSSGGEGTEAFF. For the CDR3, the DNA is TGTGCCAGCAGCTCCGGAGGGGAGGGCACTGAAGCTTTCTTT. V gene TRBV7-3 combines with J gene TRBJ1-1, with a possible D match to TRBD1 (5 bases). Germline CDR1 reads SGHTA; CDR2 reads FQGTGA. V lost 4 bases, J lost 4 bases, and 13 bases lay in between. The CDR3 is made up of 14 amino acids.

This clonotype was picked up a small number of times. J is TRBJ2-1 and V is TRBV7-9, with D perhaps TRBD1 (5 bases). The CDR3 sequence is 13 residues long. Germline assignment: CDR1 SEHNR and CDR2 FQNEAQ (reference sequence). The ends were cut back, 3 bases at V and 8 bases at J, with 11 bases in the middle. The CDR3 sequence is CASSFPGSYEQFF. The CDR3 DNA sequence: TGTGCCAGCAGCTTCCCAGGGTCATATGAGCAGTTCTTC.